This T cell receptor (beta chain) was recovered during a study of cytomegalovirus exposure and HLA in healthy donors. PCR involved 60 Vbeta and 13 Jbeta primers. Produced via immunoSEQ multiplex PCR; TCRdb's table is partial and in-frame only. The table records 110,000 or so clones, 81% of them present only once. Germline CDR1 SGHNT, CDR2 YENEEA. V was shortened by 5 bases and J by 4 bases, with 6 bases between the two germline ends. CDR3 size: 12 residues. The origin of this receptor is a woman in her 40s in good health and CMV-seronegative. Sequencing was done on a sample of PBMCs. This chain joins TRBV11-3 and TRBJ1-3; D remains unclear. The CDR3 DNA follows: TGTGCCAGCAGCCGAGGGGGAAACACCATATATTTT. Translated, it gives CASSRGGNTIYF.